The following is a TCR beta chain sequence with its context. No antigen is known for it. This specimen belongs to a study of shared clonotypes between healthy human individuals. Whole-study findings and limits: Naive subsets tended to show greater estimated richness than memory subsets.

Naive CD8 cells lacked CD45RO and underwent positive selection for CCR7, leaving out terminally differentiated effector memory CD45RA+ cells. Trimming stripped 6 bases from V and 8 bases from J, with 13 bases between. CDR1 is MDHEN and CDR2 is SYDVKM in the germline V gene. This CDR3 is 12 amino acids long. As processed by the authors: Without quality scores, immunoSEQ junctional reads could not be filtered like full-length reads. Method: immunoSEQ multiplex PCR; TCRdb's copy keeps in-frame clones and lacks some. The DNA gave D and trimming, while V, J and clone size come from that table. The sample includes approximately 600,000 clones, about 95% of them seen just once.

The rearrangement links TRBV28 to TRBJ1-2; the D gene is possibly TRBD1 (5 bases). Material: naive CD8+ T cells sorted from blood. The source is a woman in her thirties in good health. The chain's CDR3 is CASRWQGIGYTF. Written as DNA, the CDR3 is TGTGCCAGCAGATGGCAGGGAATCGGCTACACCTTC.